One and the same sample provided the 27 T cell receptor beta chains below, sequenced in a study of monozygotic twins with cystic fibrosis. Using immunoSEQ multiplex PCR, the repertoire was profiled, and TCRdb retains in-frame clones only, with some absent. The data contain about 36,000 clones, about 80% of them singletons. The material sequenced was blood. These receptors originate from a girl aged 2 to 9 with cystic fibrosis.

The chain combines TRBV6-5 with TRBJ1-1, with a possible D match to TRBD1 (6 bases). V lost 6 bases and J 2 bases, leaving 16 bases between the germline ends. CDR1 is MNHEY, CDR2 SVGAGI, per germline. There are 15 residues in the CDR3. The CDR3 DNA reads as TGTGCCAGCAGGGTTGAGGGGGGCGCCAACACTGAAGCTTTCTTT. Protein: CASRVEGGANTEAFF.

This clone showed up just once. This chain uses TRBV7-8 with TRBJ1-2, with D unresolved. The CDR3 spans 14 residues. Germline V lookup: CDR1 SGHVS, CDR2 FQNEAQ. V gave up 3 bases and J gave up 2 bases, with 10 bases separating them. CDR3 in DNA: TGTGCCAGCAGCTTGATGCCAAGAAACTATGGCTACACCTTC. Translation: CASSLMPRNYGYTF. The entire variable domain, with the rest obtained from reference TRBV7-8 and TRBJ1-2, is as follows: GAGVSQSPRYKVAKRGQDVALRCDPISGHVSLFWYQQALGQGPEFLTYFQNEAQLDKSGLPSDRFFAERPEGSVSTLKIQRTQQEDSAVYLCASSLMPRNYGYTFGSGTRLTVV.

The J gene is TRBJ1-6, the V gene TRBV5-4; 11 nucleotides align to TRBD1. Trimming took 0 bases from V and 10 from J; bases not matched to a gene: 3. From germline, CDR1 is SGHNT and CDR2 YYREEE (reference sequence). This CDR3 comprises 15 residues. CDR3 sequence: CASSLAGTGGSPLHF. The DNA of the CDR3 is TGTGCCAGCAGCTTGGCTGGGACAGGGGGGTCACCCCTCCACTTT. The variable domain in full, with the rest retrieved from reference TRBV5-4 and TRBJ1-6, is ETGVTQSPTHLIKTRGQQVTLRCSSQSGHNTVSWYQQALGQGPQFIFQYYREEENGRGNFPPRFSGLQFPNYSSELNVNALELDDSALYLCASSLAGTGGSPLHFGNGTRLTVT.

The rearrangement links TRBV2 to TRBJ1-2; 9 bases align to TRBD1. Trimming at V came to 6 bases and at J to 4 bases, leaving 9 bases not matched to a gene. The CDR3 runs 15 residues. Germline assignment: CDR1 SNHLY and CDR2 FYNNEI. The CDR3 sequence: CASSATGGEAYGYTF. For the CDR3, the DNA is TGTGCCAGCAGCGCCACAGGGGGCGAGGCCTATGGCTACACCTTC.

This rearrangement joins TRBV5-6 to TRBJ1-1; D is undetermined. There are 13 residues in the CDR3. Germline loops: CDR1 SGHDT, CDR2 YYEEEE. Trimming took 5 bases from V and 5 from J, leaving 13 bases between them. The CDR3 protein is CASRPGPGTEAFF. The CDR3 region has the DNA TGTGCCAGCAGGCCAGGACCTGGGACTGAAGCTTTCTTT.

The chain employs TRBV5-1 and TRBJ1-2, with 9 bases matching TRBD1. CDR3 length: 12 residues. V shed 5 bases and J 6 bases; nucleotides not matched to a gene: 2. Germline V gene sequence: CDR1 SGHRS, CDR2 YFSETQ. In DNA form, the CDR3 reads TGCGCCAGCAGTCGGGACAGGGATGGCTACACCTTC. Amino acids: CASSRDRDGYTF.

The rearrangement uses TRBV6-1 and TRBJ2-7; TRBD2 is a possible D gene (7 bases). Between the trimmed V and J ends, which lost 4 bases and 2 bases, there was a span of 12 bases. Germline CDR1 is MNHNS and CDR2 is SASEGT. There are 14 residues in the CDR3. Here the CDR3 reads CASSVWGGTYEQYF. The CDR3 DNA reads as TGTGCCAGCAGTGTATGGGGGGGCACCTACGAGCAGTACTTC.

This chain links TRBV6-5 with TRBJ1-2; D might be TRBD1 (6 bases). Trimming pared 4 bases from V and 2 bases from J, leaving 17 bases between. CDR1 MNHEY and CDR2 SVGAGI come from the germline V gene. There are 16 residues in the CDR3. CDR3 amino acids: CASSSEGGLGNYGYTF. In DNA form, the CDR3 reads TGTGCCAGCAGTTCGGAGGGGGGATTAGGGAACTATGGCTACACCTTC.

This chain connects TRBV15 to TRBJ1-1; weak D call: TRBD1 (5 bases). The CDR3 length is 19 residues. V was trimmed by 0 bases and J by 0 bases, leaving 20 bases between them. The germline gives CDR1 LNHNV, CDR2 YYDKDF (reference sequence). The DNA of the CDR3 is TGTGCCACCAGCAGAGATTGGGCCGGGGCAGAAACAATGAACACTGAAGCTTTCTTT. It translates to CATSRDWAGAETMNTEAFF.

The rearrangement links TRBV19 to TRBJ2-2; TRBD2 agrees at 7 bases. The germline V gene has CDR1 LNHDA and CDR2 SQIVND (reference sequence). With 10 bases clipped from V and 7 bases from J, the junction kept 9 bases outside the gene matches. This CDR3 spans 13 amino acids. The CDR3 loop reads CATTSGAGGELFF. DNA of the CDR3: TGTGCCACCACAAGCGGGGCTGGCGGGGAGCTGTTTTTT.

This clone was seen a few times. This sequence joins TRBV6-5 and TRBJ1-1; D is possibly TRBD1 (6 bases). With 4 bases removed from V and 5 bases from J, the gap between germline ends came to 8 bases. This CDR3 region has 12 residues. Germline lookup yields CDR1 MNHEY and CDR2 SVGAGI. In nucleotides, the CDR3 is TGTGCCAGCAGTTGGAGGGGGACTGAAGCTTTCTTT. This sequence encodes CASSWRGTEAFF.

The rearrangement uses TRBV9 and TRBJ2-1; D is perhaps TRBD2 (6 bases). V was cut by 1 base and J by 4 bases, with 15 bases left in between. The CDR3 extends over 16 amino acids. The V gene's germline CDR1 is SGDLS and CDR2 YYNGEE. The CDR3, as DNA: TGTGCCAGCAGCGTACAGGTATGGGCGGGATACAATGAGCAGTTCTTC. It is translated as CASSVQVWAGYNEQFF.

This clone has more than one count but fewer than ten. The CDR3 carries no conserved terminal phenylalanine or tryptophan, so it likely arises from a read error. No DNA is shown, since the ends of the CDR3 on it are uncertain; the CDR3 is the one TCRdb lists. The chain employs TRBV27 and TRBJ1-2; TRBD1, the table's D call, lacks a check against the DNA. The CDR3 has 11 amino acids, counting both end residues. Germline-derived CDR1 and CDR2 are MNHEY and SMNVEV (reference sequence). The CDR3 protein is CASSPGDRCIL.

The gene calls are TRBV18 and TRBJ1-1; possibly TRBD1 for D (5 bases). In germline, CDR1 is KGHSH, CDR2 LQKENI. The CDR3 consists of 17 residues. V shed 0 bases and J shed 6 bases, with 20 bases lying between them. CDR3 residues: CASSPPLGAGTSAEAFF. The CDR3 region has the DNA TGTGCCAGCTCACCACCGCTAGGGGCAGGGACCTCGGCTGAAGCTTTCTTT. Complete variable domain (other parts from reference TRBV18 and TRBJ1-1): NAGVMQNPRHLVRRRGQEARLRCSPMKGHSHVYWYRQLPEEGLKFMVYLQKENIIDESGMPKERFSAEFPKEGPSILRIQQVVRGDSAAYFCASSPPLGAGTSAEAFFGQGTRLTVV.

V usage is TRBV30 and J usage is TRBJ1-2; no definite D call. V shed 0 bases and J shed 0 bases, with 8 bases lying between them. From germline, CDR1 is GTSNPN and CDR2 SVGIG (reference sequence). This CDR3 is built from 14 residues. As DNA, the CDR3 is TGTGCCTGGAGTGTGGGTTTCCCTAACTATGGCTACACCTTC. Translation: CAWSVGFPNYGYTF.

This rearrangement joins TRBV5-1 to TRBJ1-1, with 8 bases identical to TRBD1. Germline V gene sequence: CDR1 SGHRS, CDR2 YFSETQ. Losses at the gene ends were 3 bases for V and 6 bases for J; bases not matched to a gene: 10. This CDR3 is 15 amino acids long. This CDR3 reads CASSSDRASEAEAFF. The CDR3 coding sequence is TGCGCCAGCAGCTCGGACAGGGCGTCTGAGGCTGAAGCTTTCTTT.

The chain has TRBV4-1 and TRBJ2-6; D not certain. Trimming pared 4 bases from V and 0 bases from J, leaving 7 bases between. This CDR3 is 15 amino acids long. Germline V lookup: CDR1 MGHRA, CDR2 YSYEKL. CDR3 coding DNA: TGCGCCAGCAGCCGTACAGACTCTGGGGCCAACGTCCTGACTTTC. It encodes CASSRTDSGANVLTF.

The chain combines TRBV20-1 with TRBJ2-1; D gene ambiguous. The CDR3 runs 10 residues. Germline CDR1 DFQATT, CDR2 SNEGSKA (reference sequence). CDR3 region: CINSYNEQFF. Written as DNA, the CDR3 is TGCATTAACTCCTACAATGAGCAGTTCTTC.

The CDR3: CASSSPQTGEAYEQYF. Here the CDR3 DNA reads TGTGCCAGCAGCTCCCCTCAGACAGGGGAGGCCTACGAGCAGTACTTC. The chain is built from TRBV7-9 and TRBJ2-7; 8 nucleotides agree with TRBD1. J gave up 2 bases and V 4 bases, and 10 bases lay outside the gene matches. The CDR3 has 16 residues. Germline values: CDR1 SEHNR, CDR2 FQNEAQ (reference sequence).

The V and J genes are TRBV15 and TRBJ1-2; D gene unclear. Trimming removed 0 bases from V and 4 bases from J, with 12 bases in between. The germline V gene has CDR1 LNHNV and CDR2 YYDKDF (reference sequence). The CDR3 loop spans 15 amino acids. The CDR3 DNA follows: TGTGCCACCAGCAGAGATAGGGAGGGTCCCTATGGCTACACCTTC. It encodes CATSRDREGPYGYTF.

V is TRBV14 and J is TRBJ2-7, with TRBD1 matching over 7 bases. The CDR3 has 14 residues. Germline loops: CDR1 SGHDN, CDR2 FVKESK. The trim removed 3 bases at V and 4 bases at J, leaving 6 bases unmatched. DNA for the CDR3: TGTGCCAGCAGCCACCCCGGGACAGTATACGAGCAGTACTTC. Translating it yields CASSHPGTVYEQYF.

This clone has only a few counts. This chain connects TRBV6-5 to TRBJ1-2; D not certain. Germline-derived CDR1 and CDR2 are MNHEY and SVGAGI. This CDR3 is built from 14 residues. Trimming took 0 bases from V and 8 from J, leaving 13 bases between them. In nucleotides, the CDR3 is TGTGCCAGCAGTTACTCGGAGTCGGCGGAAGGCTACACCTTC. It yields the protein CASSYSESAEGYTF.

This chain links TRBV2 with TRBJ1-5, with D hard to call. The germline V gene encodes CDR1 SNHLY and CDR2 FYNNEI. The CDR3 covers 14 residues. The V gene lost 2 bases and the J gene lost 5 bases, with 10 bases spanning the gap. CDR3 residues: CASSETGSYQPQHF. In DNA, the CDR3 is TGTGCCAGCAGTGAAACCGGTTCCTATCAGCCCCAGCATTTT.

The chain recombines TRBV2 with TRBJ1-2; a possible D gene is TRBD1 (5 bases). V dropped 5 bases and J dropped 6 bases, with 13 bases sitting between them. The CDR3 covers 13 residues. In germline, CDR1 is SNHLY, CDR2 FYNNEI. The CDR3 DNA reads TGTGCCAGCAGTACTAGGGACGGGGATGGCTACACCTTC. This encodes CASSTRDGDGYTF. The complete variable domain, with remaining parts taken from reference TRBV2 and TRBJ1-2, reads EPEVTQTPSHQVTQMGQEVILRCVPISNHLYFYWYRQILGQKVEFLVSFYNNEISEKSEIFDDQFSVERPDGSNFTLKIRSTKLEDSAMYFCASSTRDGDGYTFGSGTRLTVV.

This chain uses TRBV18 with TRBJ1-5; D perhaps matches TRBD1 (6 bases). The germline V gene encodes CDR1 KGHSH and CDR2 LQKENI. Trimming shortened V by 3 bases and J by 2 bases, and 8 bases separated the two germline ends. The CDR3 runs to 14 residues. CDR3 nucleotide sequence: TGTGCCAGCTCACCGGGACACGGCAATCAGCCCCAGCATTTT. This translates into CASSPGHGNQPQHF.

The rearrangement uses TRBV9 and TRBJ2-1, with unresolved D. V was cut by 3 bases and J by 3 bases, with 10 bases left in between. The germline V gene encodes CDR1 SGDLS and CDR2 YYNGEE. The CDR3 covers 14 residues. The CDR3 sequence is CASSAHLHYNEQFF. The DNA for the CDR3 is TGTGCCAGCAGCGCCCACCTTCACTACAATGAGCAGTTCTTC. The full variable domain, completed using reference TRBV9 and TRBJ2-1, is DSGVTQTPKHLITATGQRVTLRCSPRSGDLSVYWYQQSLDQGLQFLIQYYNGEERAKGNILERFSAQQFPDLHSELNLSSLELGDSALYFCASSAHLHYNEQFFGPGTRLTVL.

V gene TRBV30 combines with J gene TRBJ2-1; D may be TRBD1 (6 bases). The CDR3 has 13 amino acids. Germline V gene data show CDR1 as GTSNPN and CDR2 as SVGIG (reference sequence). Trimming pared 4 bases from V and 3 bases from J, leaving 10 bases between. The CDR3 region is CAWTGQLYNEQFF. In DNA form, the CDR3 reads TGTGCCTGGACGGGACAACTCTACAATGAGCAGTTCTTC.